Sequencing of this T cell receptor (beta chain) was carried out in a study of T cell responses to AZD1222 COVID-19 vaccine. Study context: Samples with a second dose at about 4 or about 12 weeks were pooled together. Findings and caveats of the study: Nearly half of spike-specific TCRs reportedly go after variant regions that carry no mutations.

This clone is classed as medium-sized. Its specificity is unknown. From germline, CDR1 is LGHNA and CDR2 YSLEER. The CDR3 is 14 amino acids. The V gene lost 0 bases and the J gene lost 7 bases, with 9 bases spanning the gap. The assay was immunoSEQ multiplex PCR, and TCRdb's table has in-frame clones only and misses some. The table lists approximately 70,000 clones, over 75% of them singletons. Sequenced here: peripheral blood, sampled on day 0 of AZD1222 vaccination. This receptor was obtained from an adult in good health. The genes are TRBV4-3 and TRBJ2-2, with D uncertain. The CDR3 loop reads CASSQDSYLGELFF. The CDR3 DNA sequence: TGCGCCAGCAGCCAAGATAGCTACCTCGGGGAGCTGTTTTTT.